Below, 21 T cell receptor beta chains from the same sample are listed, as sequenced in a study of blood T cell repertoires in COVID-19 (dated by TCRdb to about 2020). Receptor amplification or capture employed the immunoSEQ multiplex PCR assay. Not all clones reach the TCRdb copy of this immuneACCESS table, which keeps in-frame sequences only. Checked studies attribute under half of the gap to unresolved V genes and leave the rest unexplained. The sample contains about 98,000 clones, less than 85% of them found a single time. The ten largest account for approximately 10% of the sample. The sample was peripheral blood. Source of these receptors: an older man with active or convalescent COVID-19.

The count of this clone is one. The junction departs from germline at one end; a sequencing error may be responsible. The chain employs TRBV11-2 and TRBJ2-7; 9 bases fit TRBD1. This CDR3 comprises 11 residues. Germline V gene data show CDR1 as SGHAT and CDR2 as FQNNGV. The CDR3 loop is CASSPGDRANF. The DNA for the CDR3 is TGTGCCAGCAGCCCTGGGGACAGGGCGAACTTC.

This chain joins TRBV10-2 and TRBJ2-3, with 16 bases lining up with TRBD2. The CDR3 runs 22 residues. V trimming: 3 bases; J trimming: 1 base; junction bases outside the gene matches: 16. Germline V gives CDR1 WSHSY, CDR2 SAAADI. The CDR3 sequence is CASSDWWYPGLAGGRGTDTQYF. The CDR3 region has the DNA TGCGCCAGCAGTGATTGGTGGTATCCGGGACTAGCGGGGGGGCGCGGCACAGATACGCAGTATTTT.

Here the CDR3 reads CASNMTEPSYEQYF. As DNA, the CDR3 is TGTGCCAGCAACATGACAGAGCCCTCCTACGAGCAGTACTTC. The chain employs TRBV21-1 and TRBJ2-7; TRBD1 is the table's D call and was not checked against the DNA. TRBV21-1 is a listed pseudogene. The CDR3 has 14 residues.

This chain connects TRBV3-1 (or the pseudogene TRBV3-2) to TRBJ1-1; D uncertain. V gave up 0 bases and J gave up 4 bases, with 9 bases separating them. Germline V gene data show CDR1 as LGHDT and CDR2 as YNNKEL (reference sequence). The CDR3 is 14 residues long. This CDR3 is CASSQDHGSTEAFF. As DNA, the CDR3 is TGTGCCAGCAGCCAAGATCATGGGAGCACTGAAGCTTTCTTT.

This sequence joins TRBV15 and TRBJ1-2; 7 bases map to TRBD1. V was clipped by 2 bases and J by 0 bases; unmatched bases: 3. Germline CDR1 is LNHNV and CDR2 is YYDKDF (reference sequence). The length of the CDR3 is 15 residues. The CDR3 loop is CATSRTGTANYGYTF. The DNA of the CDR3 is TGTGCCACCAGCAGAACCGGGACAGCTAACTATGGCTACACCTTC.

The chain links TRBV30 to TRBJ2-5; no clear D. The CDR3 contains 14 residues. CDR1 is GTSNPN, CDR2 SVGIG, per germline (reference sequence). The V and J ends lost 2 bases and 4 bases respectively, with 14 bases between them. The CDR3 nucleotides are TGTGCCTGGAGTACCAACCCCGCCGGAGAGACCCAGTACTTC. The encoded protein is CAWSTNPAGETQYF. Filled out from reference TRBV30 and TRBJ2-5, the complete variable domain reads SQTIHQWPATLVQPVGSPLSLECTVEGTSNPNLYWYRQAAGRGLQLLFYSVGIGQISSEVPQNLSASRPQDRQFILSSKKLLLSDSGFYLCAWSTNPAGETQYFGPGTRLLVL.

The chain couples TRBV13 to TRBJ1-1; TRBD1 matches at 7 bases. This CDR3 spans 15 amino acids. The V gene end was trimmed by 0 bases and the J gene end by 6 bases; junction bases not matched to a gene: 7. CDR1 is PRHDT, CDR2 FYEKMQ, per germline (reference sequence). In nucleotides, the CDR3 is TGTGCCAGCAGCTTAGGGTCAGGGGGTCGGGCTGAAGCTTTCTTT. Amino acid sequence: CASSLGSGGRAEAFF.

This clone appeared once. This chain links TRBV5-1 with TRBJ2-1; D perhaps matches TRBD2 (6 bases). The CDR3 is 15 residues long. In germline, CDR1 is SGHRS, CDR2 YFSETQ. V lost 1 base and J 3 bases, leaving 11 bases between the germline ends. The CDR3 sequence: CASSLIGGSYNEQFF. CDR3 bases: TGCGCCAGCAGCTTGATTGGGGGGAGCTACAATGAGCAGTTCTTC.

The chain uses TRBV4-1 and TRBJ2-1; 7 nucleotides match TRBD1. The trim removed 5 bases at V and 9 bases at J, leaving 4 bases unmatched. This CDR3 has 12 residues. Per germline, CDR1 MGHRA and CDR2 YSYEKL. CDR3 in DNA: TGCGCCAGCAGCGCAGACAGGGCTGAGCAGTTCTTC. It specifies CASSADRAEQFF.

DNA of the CDR3: TGTGCCAGCAGTTTAACCGCCCCAGGGTTAGGGGGTCAGCCCCAGCATTTT. Translation gives CASSLTAPGLGGQPQHF. V usage is TRBV27 and J usage is TRBJ1-5; D is possibly TRBD1 (6 bases). Trimming removed 2 bases from V and 6 bases from J, with 20 bases in between. There are 17 residues in the CDR3. Looked up from germline, CDR1 is MNHEY and CDR2 is SMNVEV (reference sequence).

This chain uses TRBV18 with TRBJ1-2; D ambiguous. The CDR3 spans 13 residues. Looked up from germline, CDR1 is KGHSH and CDR2 is LQKENI. The ends were cut back, 3 bases at V and 5 bases at J, with 10 bases in the middle. This chain's CDR3 is CASSPRHDYGYTF. CDR3 bases: TGTGCCAGCTCACCCCGACACGATTATGGCTACACCTTC.

The CDR3 reads CAWRWVARNTEAFF. The CDR3 bases are TGTGCCTGGAGATGGGTAGCGAGGAACACTGAAGCTTTCTTT. The chain is built from TRBV30 and TRBJ1-1; D gene ambiguous. This CDR3 is built from 14 residues. Trimming removed 3 bases at V and 1 base at J, with 12 bases between. Germline V gives CDR1 GTSNPN, CDR2 SVGIG (reference sequence). Drawing the rest from reference TRBV30 and TRBJ1-1, the complete variable domain is SQTIHQWPATLVQPVGSPLSLECTVEGTSNPNLYWYRQAAGRGLQLLFYSVGIGQISSEVPQNLSASRPQDRQFILSSKKLLLSDSGFYLCAWRWVARNTEAFFGQGTRLTVV.

This sequence joins TRBV24-1 and TRBJ1-4, with 10 bases lining up with TRBD1. This CDR3 is 16 amino acids long. V was clipped by 0 bases and J by 8 bases; unmatched bases: 5. Germline V lookup: CDR1 KGHDR, CDR2 SFDVKD. CDR3 amino acids: CATSDLRDRGLEKLFF. The CDR3 bases are TGTGCCACCAGTGATTTGCGAGACAGGGGGCTGGAAAAACTGTTTTTT.

This chain links TRBV7-2 with TRBJ1-2; TRBD1 aligns across 8 bases. Per germline, CDR1 SGHTA and CDR2 FQGNSA. The CDR3 extends over 15 amino acids. J lost 2 bases, V lost 7 bases, and 9 bases had no gene match. In DNA form, the CDR3 reads TGTGCCAGCAACGTAGAGACAGGGGACAACTATGGCTACACCTTC. Amino acid sequence: CASNVETGDNYGYTF.

This CDR3 reads CASSLSEGHEQFF. The CDR3 nucleotides read TGTGCCAGCAGCCTTTCGGAGGGGCATGAGCAGTTCTTC. The chain employs TRBV6-4 and TRBJ2-1; tentative D call: TRBD2 (6 bases). Germline CDR1 reads MRHNA; CDR2 reads SNTAGT. The V gene lost 6 bases and the J gene lost 8 bases, with 14 bases spanning the gap. This CDR3 is built from 13 residues.

The CDR3 DNA reads as TGTGCCAGCGTCAGAGACAGCTCCTATAATTCACCCCTCCACTTT. Its translation: CASVRDSSYNSPLHF. The genes are TRBV6-6 and TRBJ1-6, with TRBD1 as a possible D gene (5 bases). The CDR3 length is 15 residues. The ends were cut back, 8 bases at V and 0 bases at J, with 11 bases in the middle. Germline lookup yields CDR1 MNHNY and CDR2 SVGAGI (reference sequence).

The chain employs TRBV5-4 and TRBJ1-1; D is perhaps TRBD1 (5 bases). Germline assignment: CDR1 SGHNT and CDR2 YYREEE (reference sequence). V was trimmed by 9 bases and J by 3 bases, leaving 15 bases between them. The CDR3 extends over 13 amino acids. CDR3 coding DNA: TGTGCCACCCAGCAGACAGATTACACTGAAGCTTTCTTT. Translating it yields CATQQTDYTEAFF.

The J gene is TRBJ2-5, the V gene TRBV6-5; TRBD2 aligns across 8 bases. CDR1 and CDR2 (germline): MNHEY, SVGAGI. The CDR3 is made up of 15 amino acids. J gave up 4 bases and V 6 bases, and 10 bases lay outside the gene matches. CDR3 nucleotide sequence: TGTGCCAGCAGGGGGAACGGGGGGGCCGGAGAGACCCAGTACTTC. Amino acid sequence: CASRGNGGAGETQYF.

The chain has TRBV5-1 and TRBJ2-2; the D gene is possibly TRBD1 (5 bases). The germline CDR1 and CDR2 sequences are SGHRS and YFSETQ. Between the trimmed V and J ends, which lost 1 base and 3 bases, there was a span of 16 bases. The CDR3 contains 17 residues. Written as DNA, the CDR3 is TGCGCCAGCAGCTTGACCCCCGCACAGGTTGACACCGGGGAGCTGTTTTTT. Translated: CASSLTPAQVDTGELFF.

This clone was counted ten times or more. The V and J genes are TRBV12-5 and TRBJ1-3; D call uncertain. In germline, CDR1 is LGHNT, CDR2 FRNRAP. The CDR3 runs to 15 residues. The ends were cut back, 4 bases at V and 0 bases at J, with 10 bases in the middle. The CDR3 spells CASGSGVSSGNTIYF. The CDR3 DNA sequence: TGTGCTAGTGGTTCCGGGGTCAGCTCTGGAAACACCATATATTTT.

The chain combines TRBV30 with TRBJ1-2; 7 bases map to TRBD1. This CDR3 has 14 amino acids. Trimming took 0 bases from V and 3 from J; bases not matched to a gene: 4. From germline, CDR1 is GTSNPN and CDR2 SVGIG (reference sequence). CDR3 DNA sequence: TGTGCCTGGAGTGTATCAGGGGGAGACTATGGCTACACCTTC. As protein: CAWSVSGGDYGYTF. Based on the CDR3 plus reference TRBV30 and TRBJ1-2, the full variable domain is SQTIHQWPATLVQPVGSPLSLECTVEGTSNPNLYWYRQAAGRGLQLLFYSVGIGQISSEVPQNLSASRPQDRQFILSSKKLLLSDSGFYLCAWSVSGGDYGYTFGSGTRLTVV.